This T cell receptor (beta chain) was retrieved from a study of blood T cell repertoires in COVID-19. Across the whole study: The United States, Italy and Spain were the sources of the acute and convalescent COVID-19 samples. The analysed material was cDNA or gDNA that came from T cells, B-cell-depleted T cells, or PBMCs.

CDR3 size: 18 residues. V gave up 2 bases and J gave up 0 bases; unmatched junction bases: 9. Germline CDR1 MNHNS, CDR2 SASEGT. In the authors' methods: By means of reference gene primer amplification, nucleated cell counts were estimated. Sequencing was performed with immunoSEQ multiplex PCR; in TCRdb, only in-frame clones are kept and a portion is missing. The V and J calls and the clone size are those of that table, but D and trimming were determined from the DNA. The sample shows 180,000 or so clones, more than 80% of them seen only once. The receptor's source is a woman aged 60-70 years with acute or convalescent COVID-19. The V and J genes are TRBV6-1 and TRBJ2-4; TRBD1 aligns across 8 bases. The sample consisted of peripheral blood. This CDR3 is CASSERGGQGLAKNIQYF. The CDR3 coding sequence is TGTGCCAGCAGTGAAAGGGGTGGACAGGGCCTAGCCAAAAACATTCAGTACTTC.